The clone carrying this T cell receptor (beta chain) was seen a handful of times. This entry belongs to a study of patients and donors after allogeneic stem cell transplantation. The CDR3 is 13 residues long. V dropped 6 bases and J dropped 3 bases, with 9 bases sitting between them. Germline assignment: CDR1 KGHDR and CDR2 SFDVKD. From the RT-PCR reads, TCRdb called clonotypes with MiXCR, one entry per CDR3 protein. The table shows around 170,000 distinct CDR3 sequences, with 24% occurring only once. This receptor was identified in a human donor who was either an allogeneic HSCT recipient or a stem cell or donor lymphocyte infusion donor (not recorded which). It is not recorded whose cells these are; they may come from a transplant donor. The V and J genes are TRBV24-1 and TRBJ2-3, with D perhaps being TRBD1 or TRBD2 (6 bases each). Specimen: blood, either unsorted or a sorted T cell fraction (not recorded which). The CDR3: CATSRGRTDTQYF. CDR3 nucleotide sequence: TGTGCCACCAGTCGGGGGCGTACAGATACGCAGTATTTT.